This T cell receptor (beta chain) was profiled in a study of siplizumab effects on memory and regulatory T cells. Study observations and caveats: Proliferating siplizumab-culture Treg suppressive function went unconfirmed. A major contribution to the alloresponse seemed to be made by naive T cells, which seemed more diverse than memory cells.

Data came from immunoSEQ multiplex PCR; TCRdb stores just in-frame clones and leaves some out. Of fewer than 100,000 clones in the sample, around 93% were seen once. The CDR3 consists of 16 residues. V gave up 0 bases and J gave up 1 base, with 12 bases separating them. Per the germline V gene, CDR1 is SGHDN and CDR2 is FVKESK. About this clone itself: The antigen is undetermined.

Material: CD8+ T cells sorted from blood. The clonotype was recovered from a human donor in good health. The gene calls are TRBV14 and TRBJ2-5; D unclear. CDR3 nucleotides: TGTGCCAGCAGCCAAGATGGATGGGCCCCCCAAGAGACCCAGTACTTC. The encoded protein is CASSQDGWAPQETQYF.